This T cell receptor (beta chain) was sequenced for a study of cytomegalovirus exposure and HLA in healthy donors. The study ran its PCR with 60 Vbeta and 13 Jbeta primers. The assay was immunoSEQ multiplex PCR, and TCRdb's table has in-frame clones only and misses some. The profile shows under 130,000 clones, 69% of them singletons. The CDR3 spans 18 residues. Germline loops: CDR1 SGHRS, CDR2 YFSETQ. V lost 0 bases to trimming and J lost 3 bases; unmatched junction nucleotides: 8. The sample consisted of PBMCs. J is TRBJ2-1 and V is TRBV5-1, with TRBD2 identical over 11 bases. This TCR derives from a man aged 30 to 45 in good health and CMV-seronegative. DNA for the CDR3: TGCGCCAGCAGCTTGGACGGACTAGCGGGCCTAGGCTACAATGAGCAGTTCTTC. This codes for CASSLDGLAGLGYNEQFF.